This T cell receptor beta chain was captured in a study of CD8+CD57+ T cells in acquired aplastic anemia. The wider study: Mean yield of DNA from sorted CD4+ and CD8+ cells was roughly 3.1 ug.

Genomic DNA acted as the template from which TCR beta VDJ combination and CDR3 sequence profiling were carried out. Via MiXCR, TCRdb re-called the reads, giving one row per CDR3 protein. The table includes about 290,000 distinct CDR3 sequences, about 50% detected once. By flow cytometry, patients selected for sequencing had shown an expansion of CD8+CD57+ cells. Everyone among the patients had severe acquired aplastic anemia. When blood sampling took place, the patients had received no therapy. Study conclusions and caveats: Common to patients and controls were around 30 CD8+ CDR3 sequences.

Note on this clonotype: Its specificity is not known.

The germline V gene encodes CDR1 WSHSY and CDR2 SAAADI. The CDR3 covers 13 residues. Trimming shortened V by 7 bases and J by 4 bases, and 13 bases separated the two germline ends. The sample taken for sequencing was sorted CD4+, CD8+, or CD8+CD57+ T cells (not recorded which) from PBMCs. The origin of this receptor is a human donor with aplastic anemia. The chain joins TRBV10-2 to TRBJ2-5; D possibly corresponds to TRBD2 (5 bases). The CDR3 region is CASTWARGETQYF. The CDR3 coding sequence is TGCGCCAGCACCTGGGCCCGGGGAGAGACCCAGTACTTC.